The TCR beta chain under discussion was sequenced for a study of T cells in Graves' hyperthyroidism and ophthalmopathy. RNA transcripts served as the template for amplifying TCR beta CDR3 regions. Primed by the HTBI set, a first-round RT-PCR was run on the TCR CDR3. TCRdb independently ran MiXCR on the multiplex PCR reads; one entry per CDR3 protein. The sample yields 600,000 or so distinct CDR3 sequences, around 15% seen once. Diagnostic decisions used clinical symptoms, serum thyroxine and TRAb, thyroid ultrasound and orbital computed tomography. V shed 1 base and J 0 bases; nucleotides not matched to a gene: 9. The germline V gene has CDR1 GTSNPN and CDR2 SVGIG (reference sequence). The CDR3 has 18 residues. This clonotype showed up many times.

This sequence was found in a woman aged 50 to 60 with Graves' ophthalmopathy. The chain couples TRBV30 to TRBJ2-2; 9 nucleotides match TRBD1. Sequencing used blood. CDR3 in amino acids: CAWSADPDRGSNTGELFF. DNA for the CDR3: TGTGCCTGGAGTGCCGACCCGGACAGGGGATCGAACACCGGGGAGCTGTTTTTT.